A selection of T cell receptor beta chains follows, all from one sample in a study of blood T cell repertoires in COVID-19. Clones were read by immunoSEQ multiplex PCR, and TCRdb kept only the in-frame ones, dropping some. The data contain about 170,000 clones, about four fifths of them singletons. Sequencing used peripheral blood. Every receptor here comes from a woman at least 80 years old with acute or convalescent COVID-19. CDR3s include the opening cysteine and the closing phenylalanine or tryptophan. A D gene is named only where the DNA matches it firmly. Size values are once, few and many counts, or a class for expanded clones, and some rows have none.

abundance: .; j_gene: TRBJ2-2; d_gene: .; v_gene: TRBV5-5; CDR3aa: CASRSGNTGELFF; CDR3nt: TGTGCCAGCAGAAGCGGGAACACCGGGGAGCTGTTTTTT
abundance: few; j_gene: TRBJ1-4; d_gene: TRBD1; v_gene: TRBV28; CDR3aa: CASNLKGQAREKLFF; CDR3nt: TGTGCCAGCAACCTAAAAGGACAGGCTAGGGAAAAACTGTTTTTT
abundance: .; j_gene: TRBJ1-1; d_gene: TRBD1; v_gene: TRBV14; CDR3aa: CASSRSSGGRTEAFF; CDR3nt: TGTGCCAGCAGCCGCTCTTCAGGGGGCAGGACTGAAGCTTTCTTT
abundance: once; j_gene: TRBJ2-3; d_gene: TRBD2; v_gene: TRBV5-1; CDR3aa: CASSPGLAGTDTQYF; CDR3nt: TGCGCCAGCAGCCCTGGACTAGCGGGCACAGATACGCAGTATTTT
abundance: few; j_gene: TRBJ2-7; d_gene: .; v_gene: TRBV6-1; CDR3aa: CASSEASGPGEQYF; CDR3nt: TGTGCCAGCAGTGAAGCGTCAGGGCCGGGCGAGCAGTACTTC
abundance: .; j_gene: TRBJ1-5; d_gene: TRBD1; v_gene: TRBV18; CDR3aa: CASSLGQGVNQPQHF; CDR3nt: TGTGCCAGCTCACTAGGACAGGGGGTCAATCAGCCCCAGCATTTT
abundance: .; j_gene: TRBJ2-1; d_gene: .; v_gene: TRBV28; CDR3aa: CASSLLVRDNEQFF; CDR3nt: TGTGCCAGCAGTCTACTAGTAAGGGACAATGAGCAGTTCTTC
abundance: .; j_gene: TRBJ1-1; d_gene: .; v_gene: TRBV7-2; CDR3aa: CASSRDNVIGSTEAFF; CDR3nt: TGTGCCAGCAGTCGGGACAACGTGATAGGGAGTACTGAAGCTTTCTTT
abundance: .; j_gene: TRBJ2-1; d_gene: .; v_gene: TRBV7-2; CDR3aa: CASSSGQIRNEQFF; CDR3nt: TGTGCCAGCAGCTCAGGCCAAATCAGGAATGAGCAGTTCTTC
abundance: .; j_gene: TRBJ1-1; d_gene: .; v_gene: TRBV18; CDR3aa: CASSREYDTEAFF; CDR3nt: TGTGCCAGCTCACGAGAATATGACACTGAAGCTTTCTTT
abundance: .; j_gene: TRBJ2-1; d_gene: TRBD2; v_gene: TRBV7-2; CDR3aa: CASSLVAGERNEQFF; CDR3nt: TGTGCCAGCAGCTTAGTGGCGGGAGAGAGGAATGAGCAGTTCTTC
abundance: .; j_gene: TRBJ2-2; d_gene: .; v_gene: TRBV27; CDR3aa: CASSPNAGYTGELFF; CDR3nt: TGTGCCAGCAGCCCAAACGCAGGGTACACCGGGGAGCTGTTTTTT
abundance: .; j_gene: TRBJ1-1; d_gene: .; v_gene: TRBV11-3; CDR3aa: CASSAGTNTEAFF; CDR3nt: TGTGCCAGCAGCGCCGGGACAAACACTGAAGCTTTCTTT
abundance: .; j_gene: TRBJ2-1; d_gene: .; v_gene: TRBV7-2; CDR3aa: CASSLYRDNEQFF; CDR3nt: TGTGCCAGCAGCTTATACCGAGACAATGAGCAGTTCTTC